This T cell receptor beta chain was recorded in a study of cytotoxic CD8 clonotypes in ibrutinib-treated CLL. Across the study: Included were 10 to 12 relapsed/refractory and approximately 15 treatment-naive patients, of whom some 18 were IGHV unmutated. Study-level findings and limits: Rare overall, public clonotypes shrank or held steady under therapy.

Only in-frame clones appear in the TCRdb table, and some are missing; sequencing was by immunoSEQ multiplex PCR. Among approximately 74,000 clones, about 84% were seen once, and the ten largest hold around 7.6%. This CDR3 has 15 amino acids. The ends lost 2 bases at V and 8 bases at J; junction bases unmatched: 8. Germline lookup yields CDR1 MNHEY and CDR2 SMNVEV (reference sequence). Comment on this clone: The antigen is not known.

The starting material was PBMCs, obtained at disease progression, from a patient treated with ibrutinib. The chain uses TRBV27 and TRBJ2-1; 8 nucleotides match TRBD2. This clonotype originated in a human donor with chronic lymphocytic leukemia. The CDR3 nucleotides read TGTGCCAGCAGTTTAAGGCCGGGAGGGCCGTATGAGCAGTTCTTC. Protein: CASSLRPGGPYEQFF.